One and the same sample provided the 2 T cell receptor beta chains below, sequenced in a study of neurological immune-mediated disorders. TCRdb re-analysed the 5' RACE reads in MiXCR, keeping a single row per CDR3 protein. The data hold more than 70,000 distinct CDR3 sequences, with more than 15% observed a single time. The sequencing input was PBMCs. These receptors came from a woman aged 40 to 50 in good health.

With regard to this clonotype: Possible read error: a much larger clone is one base away. The rearrangement joins TRBV14 to TRBJ2-1, with no clear D. Per germline, CDR1 SGHDN and CDR2 FVKESK. Trimming removed 1 base at V and 5 bases at J, with 15 bases between. The CDR3 sequence is 16 residues long. In DNA form, the CDR3 reads TGTGCCAGCAGCCAAGGAGGTGGCGGACGGGACAATGAGCAGTTCTTC. Its protein product is CASSQGGGGRDNEQFF.

This clonotype was detected many times. The V call is TRBV24-1, the J call TRBJ2-1; TRBD2 matches at 9 bases. Germline V gene lookup returns CDR1 KGHDR and CDR2 SFDVKD. The CDR3 has 16 residues. The V and J ends lost 2 bases and 3 bases, in that order; junction bases with no gene match: 4. CDR3 protein: CATSDSEAGGYNEQFF. In nucleotides, the CDR3 is TGTGCCACCAGTGATTCTGAAGCGGGGGGCTACAATGAGCAGTTCTTC.